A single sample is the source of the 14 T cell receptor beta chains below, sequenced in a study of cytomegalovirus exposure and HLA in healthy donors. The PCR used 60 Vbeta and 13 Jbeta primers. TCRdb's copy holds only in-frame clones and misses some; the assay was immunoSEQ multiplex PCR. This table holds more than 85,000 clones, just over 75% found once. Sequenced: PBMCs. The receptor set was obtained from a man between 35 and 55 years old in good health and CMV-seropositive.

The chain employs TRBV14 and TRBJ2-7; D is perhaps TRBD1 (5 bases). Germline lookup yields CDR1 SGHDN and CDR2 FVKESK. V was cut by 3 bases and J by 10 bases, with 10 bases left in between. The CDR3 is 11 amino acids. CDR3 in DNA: TGTGCCAGCAGCCAGAGTGACAGCCAGTACTTC. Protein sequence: CASSQSDSQYF.

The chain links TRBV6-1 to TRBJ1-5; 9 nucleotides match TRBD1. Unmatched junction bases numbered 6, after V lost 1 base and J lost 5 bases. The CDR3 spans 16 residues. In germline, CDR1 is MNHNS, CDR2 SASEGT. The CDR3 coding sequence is TGTGCCAGCAGTGAAGTCTACGGGACAGGGTATCAGCCCCAGCATTTT. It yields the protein CASSEVYGTGYQPQHF.

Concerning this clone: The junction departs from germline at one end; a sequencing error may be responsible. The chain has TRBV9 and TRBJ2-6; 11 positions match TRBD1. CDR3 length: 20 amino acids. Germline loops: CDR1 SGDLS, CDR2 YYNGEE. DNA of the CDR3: TGTGCCAGCAGCCCAAGGCACCGGGACAGGGGGGTTTTTGGGGCCAACGGCCTGACTTTC. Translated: CASSPRHRDRGVFGANGLTF.

The CDR3 spells CASSSTRLGDTQYF. As DNA, the CDR3 is TGTGCCAGCAGCTCCACTCGGCTAGGAGATACGCAGTATTTT. V usage is TRBV7-9 and J usage is TRBJ2-3; D ambiguous. CDR3 length equals 14 residues. The germline V and J ends were trimmed by 4 bases and 5 bases, with 13 bases remaining between them. From germline, CDR1 is SEHNR and CDR2 FQNEAQ (reference sequence).

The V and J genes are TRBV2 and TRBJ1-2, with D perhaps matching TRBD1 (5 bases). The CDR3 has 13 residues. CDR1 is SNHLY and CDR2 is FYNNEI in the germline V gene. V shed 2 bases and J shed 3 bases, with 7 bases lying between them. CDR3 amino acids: CASSEQGYYGYTF. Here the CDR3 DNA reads TGTGCCAGCAGTGAACAGGGCTACTATGGCTACACCTTC.

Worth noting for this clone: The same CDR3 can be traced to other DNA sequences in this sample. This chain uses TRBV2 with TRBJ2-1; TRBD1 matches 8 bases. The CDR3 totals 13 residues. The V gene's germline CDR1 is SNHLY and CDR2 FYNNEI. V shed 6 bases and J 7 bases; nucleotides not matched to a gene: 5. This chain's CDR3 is CASSPQGVNEQFF. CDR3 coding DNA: TGTGCCAGCAGCCCACAGGGGGTGAATGAGCAGTTCTTC.

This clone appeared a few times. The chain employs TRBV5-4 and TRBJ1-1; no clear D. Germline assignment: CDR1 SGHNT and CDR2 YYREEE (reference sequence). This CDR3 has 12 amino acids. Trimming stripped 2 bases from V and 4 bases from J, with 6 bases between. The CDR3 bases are TGTGCCAGCAGCTTCGGGTCCACTGAAGCTTTCTTT. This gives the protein CASSFGSTEAFF. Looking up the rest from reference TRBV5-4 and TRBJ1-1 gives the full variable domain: ETGVTQSPTHLIKTRGQQVTLRCSSQSGHNTVSWYQQALGQGPQFIFQYYREEENGRGNFPPRFSGLQFPNYSSELNVNALELDDSALYLCASSFGSTEAFFGQGTRLTVV.

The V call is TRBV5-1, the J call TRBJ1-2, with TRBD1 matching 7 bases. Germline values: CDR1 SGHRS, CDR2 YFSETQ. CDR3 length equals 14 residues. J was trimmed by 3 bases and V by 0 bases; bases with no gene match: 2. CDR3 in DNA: TGCGCCAGCAGCTTGGACAGGGGAGACTATGGCTACACCTTC. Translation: CASSLDRGDYGYTF.

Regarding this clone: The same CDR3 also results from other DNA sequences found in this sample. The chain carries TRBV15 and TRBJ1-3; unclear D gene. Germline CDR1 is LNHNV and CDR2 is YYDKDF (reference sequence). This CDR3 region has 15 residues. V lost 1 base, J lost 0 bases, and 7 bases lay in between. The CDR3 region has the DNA TGTGCCACCAGCAGAGGGTCCGGCTCTGGAAACACCATATATTTT. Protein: CATSRGSGSGNTIYF.

The CDR3 sequence: CASSWTGGRGYTF. The CDR3 nucleotides are TGTGCCAGCAGCTGGACAGGGGGTAGGGGCTACACCTTC. V gene TRBV14 combines with J gene TRBJ1-2, with TRBD1 matching 10 bases. The CDR3 length is 13 residues. Trimming at V came to 5 bases and at J to 8 bases, leaving 5 bases not matched to a gene. Germline-derived CDR1 and CDR2 are SGHDN and FVKESK.

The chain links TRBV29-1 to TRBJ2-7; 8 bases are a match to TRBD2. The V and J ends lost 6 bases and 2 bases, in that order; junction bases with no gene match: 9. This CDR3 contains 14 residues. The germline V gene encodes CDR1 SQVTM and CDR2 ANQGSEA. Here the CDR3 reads CSVRTSRDTYEQYF. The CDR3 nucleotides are TGCAGCGTCCGGACTAGCAGGGATACCTACGAGCAGTACTTC.

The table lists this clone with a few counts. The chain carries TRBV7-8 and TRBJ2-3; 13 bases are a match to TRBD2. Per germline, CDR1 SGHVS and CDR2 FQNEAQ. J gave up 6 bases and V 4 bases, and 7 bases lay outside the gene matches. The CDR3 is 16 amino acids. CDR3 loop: CASSSLAGGSSDTQYF. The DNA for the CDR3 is TGTGCCAGCAGCTCACTAGCGGGGGGGTCGAGTGATACGCAGTATTTT.

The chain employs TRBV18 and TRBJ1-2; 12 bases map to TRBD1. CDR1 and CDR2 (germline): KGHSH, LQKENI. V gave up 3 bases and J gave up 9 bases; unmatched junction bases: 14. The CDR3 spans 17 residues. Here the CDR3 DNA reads TGTGCCAGCTCACCGAAGATTTCCGGGACAGGGGGCGAGAGCTACACCTTC. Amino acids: CASSPKISGTGGESYTF.

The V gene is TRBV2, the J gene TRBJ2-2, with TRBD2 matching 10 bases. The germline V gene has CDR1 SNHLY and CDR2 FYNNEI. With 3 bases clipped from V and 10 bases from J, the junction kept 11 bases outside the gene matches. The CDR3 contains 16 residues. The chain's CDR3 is CASSEGGSGGALELFF. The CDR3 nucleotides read TGTGCCAGCAGTGAGGGTGGGAGCGGGGGGGCCTTGGAGCTGTTTTTT.